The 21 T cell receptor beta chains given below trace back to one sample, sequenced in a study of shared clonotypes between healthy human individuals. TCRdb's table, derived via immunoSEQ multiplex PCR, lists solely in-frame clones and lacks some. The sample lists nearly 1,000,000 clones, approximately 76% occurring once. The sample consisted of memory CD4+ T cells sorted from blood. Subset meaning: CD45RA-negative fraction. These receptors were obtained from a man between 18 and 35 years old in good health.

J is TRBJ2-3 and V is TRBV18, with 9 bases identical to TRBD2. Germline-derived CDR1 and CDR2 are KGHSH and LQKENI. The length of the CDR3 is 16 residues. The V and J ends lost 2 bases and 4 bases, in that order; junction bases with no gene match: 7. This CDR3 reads CASSPASGRISDTQYF. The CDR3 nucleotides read TGTGCCAGCTCACCAGCCAGCGGGAGGATCTCAGATACGCAGTATTTT.

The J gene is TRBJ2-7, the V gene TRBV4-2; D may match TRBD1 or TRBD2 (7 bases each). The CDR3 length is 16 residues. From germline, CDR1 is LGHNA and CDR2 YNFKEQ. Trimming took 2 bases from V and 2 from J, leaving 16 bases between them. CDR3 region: CASSQNSGGAAYEQYF. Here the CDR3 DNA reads TGTGCCAGCAGCCAAAACTCAGGGGGGGCGGCCTACGAGCAGTACTTC.

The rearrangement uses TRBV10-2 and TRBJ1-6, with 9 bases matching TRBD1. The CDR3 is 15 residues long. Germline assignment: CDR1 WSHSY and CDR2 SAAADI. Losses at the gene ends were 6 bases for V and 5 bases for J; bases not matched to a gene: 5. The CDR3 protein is CASRETGGNNSPLHF. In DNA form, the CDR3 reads TGCGCCAGCAGGGAGACAGGGGGTAATAATTCACCCCTCCACTTT.

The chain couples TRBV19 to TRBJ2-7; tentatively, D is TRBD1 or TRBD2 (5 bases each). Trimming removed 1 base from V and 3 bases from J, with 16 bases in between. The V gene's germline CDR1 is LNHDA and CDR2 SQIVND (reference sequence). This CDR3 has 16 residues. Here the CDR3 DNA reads TGTGCCAGTAGTATAGTAGTCGGGACGGCGAACTACGAGCAGTACTTC. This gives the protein CASSIVVGTANYEQYF.

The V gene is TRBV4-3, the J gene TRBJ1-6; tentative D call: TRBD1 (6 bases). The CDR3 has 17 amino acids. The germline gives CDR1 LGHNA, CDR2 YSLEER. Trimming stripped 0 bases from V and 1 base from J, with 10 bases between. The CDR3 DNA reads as TGCGCCAGCAGCCAAGAAGCCAGGGGATCCTATAATTCACCCCTCCACTTT. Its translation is CASSQEARGSYNSPLHF.

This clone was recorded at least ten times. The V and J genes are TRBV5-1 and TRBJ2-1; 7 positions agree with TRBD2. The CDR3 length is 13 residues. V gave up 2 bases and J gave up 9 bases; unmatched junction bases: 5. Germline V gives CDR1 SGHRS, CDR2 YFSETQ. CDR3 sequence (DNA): TGCGCCAGCAGCTTCTTCAGGGAGGGTGAGCAGTTCTTC. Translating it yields CASSFFREGEQFF.

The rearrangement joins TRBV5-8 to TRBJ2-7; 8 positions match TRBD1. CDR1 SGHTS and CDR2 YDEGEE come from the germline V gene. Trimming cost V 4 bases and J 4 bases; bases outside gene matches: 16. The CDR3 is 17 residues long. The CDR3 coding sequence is TGTGCCAGCAGCCAGAGAGCTGGACAGGGCAGGCCGTACGAGCAGTACTTC. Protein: CASSQRAGQGRPYEQYF.

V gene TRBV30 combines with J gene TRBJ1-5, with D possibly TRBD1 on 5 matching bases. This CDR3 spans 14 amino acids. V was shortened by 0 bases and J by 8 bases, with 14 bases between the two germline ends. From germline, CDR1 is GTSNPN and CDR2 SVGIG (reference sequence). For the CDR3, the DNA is TGTGCCTGGAGTGTAGGAGTAGGGGTTAAGCCCCAGCATTTT. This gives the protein CAWSVGVGVKPQHF.

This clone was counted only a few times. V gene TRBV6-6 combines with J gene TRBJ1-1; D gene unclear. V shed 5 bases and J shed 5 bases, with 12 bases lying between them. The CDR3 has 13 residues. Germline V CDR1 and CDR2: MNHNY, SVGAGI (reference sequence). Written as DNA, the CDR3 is TGTGCCAGCAGTCCACCGGCGAGGACTGAAGCTTTCTTT. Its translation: CASSPPARTEAFF.

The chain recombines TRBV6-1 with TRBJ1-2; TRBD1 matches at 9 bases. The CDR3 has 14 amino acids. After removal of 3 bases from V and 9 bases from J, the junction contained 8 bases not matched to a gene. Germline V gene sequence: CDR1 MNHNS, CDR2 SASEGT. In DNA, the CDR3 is TGTGCCAGCAGTGAGATGGACAGGGGAGTCCGCTACACCTTC. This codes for CASSEMDRGVRYTF.

The CDR3 DNA sequence: TGTGCCAGCAGTAAAGGTACCGAGCAGTACTTC. Protein: CASSKGTEQYF. This chain joins TRBV6-5 and TRBJ2-7; no clear D. CDR3 length: 11 amino acids. Germline CDR1 and CDR2: MNHEY and SVGAGI. V shed 5 bases and J shed 6 bases, with 8 bases lying between them.

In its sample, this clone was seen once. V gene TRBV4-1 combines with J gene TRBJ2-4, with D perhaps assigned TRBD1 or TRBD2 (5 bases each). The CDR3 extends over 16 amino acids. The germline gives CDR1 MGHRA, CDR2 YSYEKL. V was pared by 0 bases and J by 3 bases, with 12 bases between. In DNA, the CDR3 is TGCGCCAGCAGCCAAGATACCGGGGCCATCAAAAACATTCAGTACTTC. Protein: CASSQDTGAIKNIQYF.

For the CDR3, the DNA is TGCGCCAGCAGTATGGAGGCAGGGTTGTATGGCTACACCTTC. Translation gives CASSMEAGLYGYTF. The chain recombines TRBV5-1 with TRBJ1-2; TRBD1 is a possible D gene (5 bases). In germline, CDR1 is SGHRS, CDR2 YFSETQ. Trimming shortened V by 5 bases and J by 5 bases, and 16 bases separated the two germline ends. This CDR3 contains 14 residues.

The CDR3 DNA reads as TGTGCCAGCAGCCAAGATACGGCAACCTCTGGGGCCAACGTCCTGACTTTC. Its protein is CASSQDTATSGANVLTF. The chain uses TRBV4-2 and TRBJ2-6; D is ambiguous. The CDR3 runs 17 residues. In germline, CDR1 is LGHNA, CDR2 YNFKEQ. V was clipped by 0 bases and J by 0 bases, with 9 bases between them.

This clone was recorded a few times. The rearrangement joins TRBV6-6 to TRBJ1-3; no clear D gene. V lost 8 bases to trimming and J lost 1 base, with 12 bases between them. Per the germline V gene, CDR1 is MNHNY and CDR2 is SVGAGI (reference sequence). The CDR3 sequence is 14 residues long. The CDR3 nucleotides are TGTGCCAGCGGTCGGGAAGGTTCTGGAAACACCATATATTTT. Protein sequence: CASGREGSGNTIYF.

The DNA for the CDR3 is TGTGCCAGCAGCCATCATGGTATGGGTTCACCCCTCCACTTT. As protein: CASSHHGMGSPLHF. This chain links TRBV14 with TRBJ1-6; no clear D. V shed 3 bases and J shed 9 bases, with 12 bases lying between them. Per the germline V gene, CDR1 is SGHDN and CDR2 is FVKESK. CDR3 length: 14 residues.

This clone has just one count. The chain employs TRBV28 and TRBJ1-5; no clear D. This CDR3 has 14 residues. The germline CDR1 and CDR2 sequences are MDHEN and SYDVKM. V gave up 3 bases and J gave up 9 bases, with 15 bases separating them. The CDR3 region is CASSLSNQNRPQHF. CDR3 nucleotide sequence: TGTGCCAGCAGTTTGTCAAACCAAAACAGGCCCCAGCATTTT.

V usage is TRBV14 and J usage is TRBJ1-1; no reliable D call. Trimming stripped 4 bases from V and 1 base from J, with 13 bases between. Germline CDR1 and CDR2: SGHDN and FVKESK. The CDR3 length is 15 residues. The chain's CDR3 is CASSPTGLRNTEAFF. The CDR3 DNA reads TGTGCCAGCAGCCCTACGGGCCTGAGGAACACTGAAGCTTTCTTT.

The chain's CDR3 is CASSSGGGARTEAFF. Written as DNA, the CDR3 is TGTGCCAGCAGCTCAGGCGGGGGGGCGCGTACTGAAGCTTTCTTT. The chain combines TRBV7-9 with TRBJ1-1; TRBD1 might be the D (6 bases). The V end was cut by 4 bases, the J end by 5 bases, with 17 bases between. Looked up from germline, CDR1 is SEHNR and CDR2 is FQNEAQ (reference sequence). This CDR3 is 15 amino acids long. The complete variable domain, with remaining parts taken from reference TRBV7-9 and TRBJ1-1, reads DTGVSQNPRHKITKRGQNVTFRCDPISEHNRLYWYRQTLGQGPEFLTYFQNEAQLEKSRLLSDRFSAERPKGSFSTLEIQRTEQGDSAMYLCASSSGGGARTEAFFGQGTRLTVV.

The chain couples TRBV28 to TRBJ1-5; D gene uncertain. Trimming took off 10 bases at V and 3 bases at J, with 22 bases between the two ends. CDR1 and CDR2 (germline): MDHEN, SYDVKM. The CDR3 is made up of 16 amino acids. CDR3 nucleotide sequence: TGTGCCAAATGCAGGCGAGGGTCGGAGGACAATCAGCCCCAGCATTTT. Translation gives CAKCRRGSEDNQPQHF.

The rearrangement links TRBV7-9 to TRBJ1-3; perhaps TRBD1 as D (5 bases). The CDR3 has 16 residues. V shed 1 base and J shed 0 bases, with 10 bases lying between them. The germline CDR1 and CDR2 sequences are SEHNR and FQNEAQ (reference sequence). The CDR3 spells CASSLGDSLSGNTIYF. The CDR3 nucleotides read TGTGCCAGCAGCTTAGGCGACAGTCTCTCTGGAAACACCATATATTTT.